Sequencing of this T cell receptor beta chain was carried out in a study of OX40 agonist ivuxolimab in advanced cancers. Here immunoSEQ multiplex PCR was the method, and the copy in TCRdb shows in-frame clones only, minus some. The sample lists roughly 58,000 clones; roughly 85% were seen once. The CDR3 consists of 12 residues. The V and J ends lost 6 bases and 8 bases respectively, with 10 bases between them. CDR1 is SNHLY and CDR2 is FYNNEI in the germline V gene. This clone was detected a few times. With baseline, cycle 4 day 1, and cycle 7 day 1 as timepoints, blood was sampled. The V and J genes are TRBV2 and TRBJ1-4; unclear D gene. Here the sequenced sample was CD4+ or CD8+ T cells sorted from blood, taken in a trial of the OX40 agonist ivuxolimab. This TCR was sampled from an adult with an advanced solid tumor such as melanoma, head and neck, liver or kidney cancer. This chain's CDR3 is CASRAGLEKLFF. DNA for the CDR3: TGTGCCAGCAGGGCAGGATTGGAAAAACTGTTTTTT.